This record concerns one T cell receptor beta chain sequence. When the RNA was reverse transcribed, random hexamers were used with an input of roughly 0.45 to 1 ug. TCRdb re-analysed the immunoSEQ multiplex PCR reads in MiXCR, keeping a single row per CDR3 protein. The profile shows 210,000 or so distinct CDR3 sequences, about 90% of them singletons. While CD8+ and CD4+ T cells were isolated negatively, TEMRA cells were enriched by FACS. The V and J ends lost 1 base and 5 bases respectively, with 9 bases between them. The CDR3 is 14 residues long. Germline-derived CDR1 and CDR2 are MGHRA and YSYEKL. The data belong to a study of CD8 T cells in Susac syndrome.

This TCR came from a human donor with multiple sclerosis. The chain links TRBV4-1 to TRBJ2-1; D not resolved. Input material: CD8+ T cells from PBMCs. CDR3 amino acids: CASSQGITDNEQFF. The CDR3 DNA reads TGCGCCAGCAGCCAAGGTATCACAGACAATGAGCAGTTCTTC.